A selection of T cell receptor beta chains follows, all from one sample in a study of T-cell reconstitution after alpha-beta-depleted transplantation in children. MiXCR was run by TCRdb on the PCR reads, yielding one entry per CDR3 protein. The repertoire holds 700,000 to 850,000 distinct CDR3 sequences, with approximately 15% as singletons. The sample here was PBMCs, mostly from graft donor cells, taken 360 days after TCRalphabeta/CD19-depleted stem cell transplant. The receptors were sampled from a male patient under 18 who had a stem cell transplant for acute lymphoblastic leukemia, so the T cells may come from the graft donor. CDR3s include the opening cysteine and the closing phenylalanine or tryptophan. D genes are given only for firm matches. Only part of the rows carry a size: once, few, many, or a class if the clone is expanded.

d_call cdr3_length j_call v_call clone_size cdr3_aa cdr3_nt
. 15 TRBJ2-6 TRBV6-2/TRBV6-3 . CASSSRITGANVLTF TGTGCCAGCAGTTCTAGAATCACTGGGGCCAACGTCCTGACTTTC
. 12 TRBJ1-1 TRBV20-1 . CSAARGTTEAFF TGCAGTGCAGCCAGGGGAACAACTGAAGCTTTCTTT
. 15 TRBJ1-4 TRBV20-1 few CSARDLERINEKLFF TGCAGTGCTAGAGATCTAGAGAGGATAAATGAAAAACTGTTTTTT
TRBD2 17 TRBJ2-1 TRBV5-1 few CASSETGTSGTYNEQFF TGCGCCAGCAGCGAAACCGGGACTAGCGGGACGTACAATGAGCAGTTCTTC
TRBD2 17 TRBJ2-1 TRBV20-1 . CSARRTSGRANPHEQFF TGCAGTGCTAGAAGAACTAGCGGGAGGGCCAACCCCCATGAGCAGTTCTTC
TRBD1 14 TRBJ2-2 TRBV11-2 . CASNRRGPPGELFF TGTGCCAGCAACCGAAGGGGGCCCCCCGGGGAGCTGTTTTTT
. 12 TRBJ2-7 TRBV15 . CATSRDEGEQYF TGTGCCACCAGCAGAGATGAAGGGGAGCAGTACTTC
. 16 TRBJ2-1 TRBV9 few CASSVGIGLKGNEQFF TGTGCCAGCAGCGTAGGAATAGGGCTGAAGGGCAATGAGCAGTTCTTC
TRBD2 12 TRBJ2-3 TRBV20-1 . CKISGRTDTQYF TGCAAAATTAGCGGGAGAACAGATACGCAGTATTTT
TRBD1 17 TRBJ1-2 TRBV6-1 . CASSEGAHRGWNYGYTF TGTGCCAGCAGTGAAGGGGCCCACAGGGGATGGAACTATGGCTACACCTTC
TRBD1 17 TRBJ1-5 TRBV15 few CATSESGQGAYNQPQHF TGTGCCACCAGCGAGTCGGGACAGGGGGCCTACAATCAGCCCCAGCATTTT
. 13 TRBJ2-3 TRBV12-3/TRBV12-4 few CASSLPETDTQYF TGTGCCAGCAGTTTACCAGAAACAGATACGCAGTATTTT
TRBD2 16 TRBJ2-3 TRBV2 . CASSEFSGGATDTQYF TGTGCCAGCAGTGAATTCAGCGGGGGGGCAACAGATACGCAGTATTTT
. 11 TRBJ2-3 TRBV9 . CASSVLDTQYF TGTGCCAGCAGCGTGCTGGATACGCAGTATTTT
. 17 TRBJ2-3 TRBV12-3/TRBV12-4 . CASSLPGVELSTDTQYF TGTGCCAGCAGTTTACCGGGGGTGGAACTTAGCACAGATACGCAGTATTTT
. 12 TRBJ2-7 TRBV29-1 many CSGTNWRYEQYF TGCAGCGGTACCAATTGGAGATACGAGCAGTACTTC
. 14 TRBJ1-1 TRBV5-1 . CASSLDWTAPEAFF TGCGCCAGCAGCTTGGATTGGACAGCCCCTGAAGCTTTCTTT
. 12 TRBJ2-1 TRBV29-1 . CSGLDSYNEQFF TGCAGCGGTCTGGACAGCTACAATGAGCAGTTCTTC
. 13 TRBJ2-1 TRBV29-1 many CSVGTFRGSEQFF TGCAGCGTTGGGACGTTCAGGGGAAGTGAGCAGTTCTTC
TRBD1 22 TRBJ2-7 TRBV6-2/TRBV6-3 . CASSPGQGAKREFPAGAYEQYF TGTGCCAGCAGTCCGGGACAGGGGGCCAAGCGGGAGTTTCCCGCAGGGGCCTACGAGCAGTACTTC
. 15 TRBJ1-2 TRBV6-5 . CASSYGQTPTDGYTF TGTGCCAGCAGTTACGGGCAGACCCCAACGGATGGCTACACCTTC
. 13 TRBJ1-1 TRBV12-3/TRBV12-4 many CASTQDILREAFF TGTGCCAGCACCCAGGATATTCTAAGAGAAGCTTTCTTT
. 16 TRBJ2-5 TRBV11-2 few CASSSRRSPKKETQYF TGTGCCAGCAGCTCCCGCAGGTCCCCAAAAAAAGAGACCCAGTACTTC
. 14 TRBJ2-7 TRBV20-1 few CSAGRSRLGYEQYF TGCAGTGCTGGCCGGAGTCGGCTCGGGTACGAGCAGTACTTC
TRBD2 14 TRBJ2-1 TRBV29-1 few CSVVTLAGANEQFF TGCAGCGTTGTAACCCTAGCGGGAGCCAATGAGCAGTTCTTC
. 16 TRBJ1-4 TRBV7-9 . CASSLAPGSPNEKLFF TGTGCCAGCAGCTTAGCCCCGGGGAGCCCTAATGAAAAACTGTTTTTT
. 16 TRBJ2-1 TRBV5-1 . CASSFFPSQSYNEQFF TGCGCCAGCAGCTTCTTCCCTAGCCAATCCTACAATGAGCAGTTCTTC
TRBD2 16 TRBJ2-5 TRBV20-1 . CCARTPAGVKWETQYF TGCTGTGCTAGGACCCCAGCGGGAGTGAAGTGGGAGACCCAGTACTTC
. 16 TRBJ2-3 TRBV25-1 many CASSEGRILFTDTQYF TGTGCCAGCAGTGAGGGACGCATTCTCTTCACAGATACGCAGTATTTT
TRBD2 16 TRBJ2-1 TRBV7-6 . CASSFLLAGGYNEQFF TGTGCCAGCAGCTTTCTACTAGCGGGAGGCTACAATGAGCAGTTCTTC
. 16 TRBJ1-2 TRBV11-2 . CASSFDRAPRNYGYTF TGTGCCAGCAGCTTTGACAGAGCCCCCCGCAACTATGGCTACACCTTC
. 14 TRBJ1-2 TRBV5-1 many CASSSDGAYYGYTF TGCGCCAGCAGCAGTGATGGGGCTTACTATGGCTACACCTTC
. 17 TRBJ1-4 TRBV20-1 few CSAKGLARRTTNEKLFF TGCAGTGCTAAAGGGTTAGCCCGCCGGACAACTAATGAAAAACTGTTTTTT
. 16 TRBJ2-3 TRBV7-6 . CASSLGGAGSKDTQYF TGTGCCAGCAGCTTAGGCGGTGCGGGTAGTAAGGATACGCAGTATTTT
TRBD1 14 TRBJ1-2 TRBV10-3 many CAISEWDRNYGYTF TGTGCCATCAGTGAGTGGGACAGAAACTATGGCTACACCTTC
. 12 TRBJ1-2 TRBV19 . CASSMAVYGYTF TGTGCCAGTAGTATGGCAGTCTATGGCTACACCTTC
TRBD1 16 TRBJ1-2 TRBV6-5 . CASRQTSRGRSGGYTF TGTGCCAGCAGACAAACAAGCAGGGGGCGTTCCGGCGGCTACACCTTC
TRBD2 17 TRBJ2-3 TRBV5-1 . CASSLMTSGRAPDTQYF TGCGCCAGCAGCTTGATGACTAGCGGGAGGGCTCCAGATACGCAGTATTTT
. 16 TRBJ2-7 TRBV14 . CASSPFYWVSRGEQYF TGTGCCAGCAGCCCTTTCTATTGGGTTAGTCGCGGCGAGCAGTACTTC